What follows are 24 T cell receptor beta chains derived from one specimen sequenced in a study of shared clonotypes between healthy human individuals. The repertoire was sequenced with immunoSEQ multiplex PCR; TCRdb's copy has only in-frame clones and lacks some. Of under 2,500,000 clones in the sample, around 95% were seen once. The sample taken for sequencing was naive CD4+ T cells sorted from blood. Subset indicated: CD45RA+ positively selected. All receptors derive from a man between 18 and 29 years old in good health.

Comments on this clone: Other DNA sequences in this specimen translate into the identical CDR3. This chain uses TRBV5-1 with TRBJ2-7; 8 bases map to TRBD1. CDR1 and CDR2 (germline): SGHRS, YFSETQ. J gave up 4 bases and V 4 bases, and 7 bases lay outside the gene matches. The CDR3 extends over 14 amino acids. CDR3 coding DNA: TGCGCCAGCAGCCCTGGCACAGGGGGTTACGAGCAGTACTTC. Translation: CASSPGTGGYEQYF.

The gene calls are TRBV12-5 and TRBJ1-2, with D hard to call. Germline V gene lookup returns CDR1 LGHNT and CDR2 FRNRAP. This CDR3 has 12 amino acids. The V gene lost 1 base and the J gene lost 8 bases, with 8 bases spanning the gap. The CDR3: CASGLALSGYTF. For the CDR3, the DNA is TGTGCTAGTGGTTTGGCCCTCAGCGGCTACACCTTC.

V gene TRBV4-3 combines with J gene TRBJ2-7; D unresolved. Per germline, CDR1 LGHNA and CDR2 YSLEER. Trimming shortened V by 0 bases and J by 2 bases, and 8 bases separated the two germline ends. This CDR3 has 14 residues. The DNA for the CDR3 is TGCGCCAGCAGCCAAGAACGGACGCCCTACGAGCAGTACTTC. It codes for CASSQERTPYEQYF.

The chain employs TRBV5-6 and TRBJ2-3; TRBD2 agrees at 7 bases. Germline V gene data show CDR1 as SGHDT and CDR2 as YYEEEE. The CDR3 runs 17 residues. V shed 4 bases and J 2 bases; nucleotides not matched to a gene: 13. The CDR3 DNA sequence: TGTGCCAGCAGCAATGTCCGGCTAGCGGATATCACAGATACGCAGTATTTT. This sequence encodes CASSNVRLADITDTQYF.

CDR3 sequence reads: CASSSLSNQPQHF. The CDR3, as DNA: TGTGCCAGTAGTTCCCTTAGCAATCAGCCCCAGCATTTT. The chain links TRBV19 to TRBJ1-5; no clear D gene. Germline CDR1 LNHDA, CDR2 SQIVND (reference sequence). V lost 5 bases to trimming and J lost 0 bases, with 5 bases between them. The CDR3 is 13 amino acids.

Of note for this clone: This same CDR3 is encoded by further DNA sequences in the sample. The genes are TRBV5-1 and TRBJ2-2; D is perhaps TRBD1 or TRBD2 (5 bases each). This CDR3 region has 16 residues. V lost 0 bases and J lost 0, with 9 bases in between. Per the germline V gene, CDR1 is SGHRS and CDR2 is YFSETQ. In nucleotides, the CDR3 is TGCGCCAGCAGCTTGGTAGGGACCGCGAACACCGGGGAGCTGTTTTTT. The encoded protein is CASSLVGTANTGELFF.

This chain connects TRBV5-1 to TRBJ1-4; D is possibly TRBD1 (6 bases). With 7 bases removed from V and 7 bases from J, the gap between germline ends came to 23 bases. This CDR3 contains 16 residues. The germline V gene encodes CDR1 SGHRS and CDR2 YFSETQ. The CDR3 DNA follows: TGCGCCAGCGCCTCAGTTACAGGGCTAGTGGGTGAAAAACTGTTTTTT. Encoded protein: CASASVTGLVGEKLFF.

The V call is TRBV18, the J call TRBJ2-5; 8 bases agree with TRBD2. This CDR3 has 15 amino acids. Germline V gene lookup returns CDR1 KGHSH and CDR2 LQKENI. V lost 5 bases and J lost 5; bases outside the gene matches: 10. Here the CDR3 reads CASSAGTSLGETQYF. CDR3 nucleotides: TGTGCCAGCTCAGCCGGGACTAGTTTAGGGGAGACCCAGTACTTC.

This chain uses TRBV21-1 with TRBJ1-1. TRBV21-1 is recorded as a pseudogene. The CDR3 length is 13 residues. CDR3 nucleotide sequence: TGTGCCAGCAGCAGGCGGGGGCTCACTGAAGCTTTCTTT. This translates into CASSRRGLTEAFF.

The rearrangement joins TRBV4-3 to TRBJ2-5, with unresolved D. Per germline, CDR1 LGHNA and CDR2 YSLEER. The CDR3 is made up of 13 amino acids. Deletions cut 4 bases from V and 5 bases from J, with 11 bases between. Here the CDR3 reads CASSPGFGETQYF. CDR3 nucleotide sequence: TGCGCCAGCAGCCCGGGTTTTGGGGAGACCCAGTACTTC.

The J gene is TRBJ2-2, the V gene TRBV5-1; possible D gene TRBD1, 5 bases. The V end lost 5 bases, the J end lost 0 bases, and 11 bases lay between the germline ends. This CDR3 contains 15 residues. CDR1 SGHRS and CDR2 YFSETQ come from the germline V gene. CDR3 sequence (DNA): TGCGCCAGCAGTGGGGCCGTGGCGAACACCGGGGAGCTGTTTTTT. Translation: CASSGAVANTGELFF. The entire variable domain, with the rest obtained from reference TRBV5-1 and TRBJ2-2, is as follows: KAGVTQTPRYLIKTRGQQVTLSCSPISGHRSVSWYQQTPGQGLQFLFEYFSETQRNKGNFPGRFSGRQFSNSRSEMNVSTLELGDSALYLCASSGAVANTGELFFGEGSRLTVL.

This clone was seen a single time. The gene calls are TRBV11-2 and TRBJ2-1, with D possibly being TRBD1 (5 bases). Germline lookup yields CDR1 SGHAT and CDR2 FQNNGV. Trimming removed 5 bases from V and 10 bases from J, with 21 bases in between. CDR3 length: 15 amino acids. DNA of the CDR3: TGTGCCAGCAGCGACAGACTGGCACTCGGTGGAGAGCAGTTCTTC. Residues: CASSDRLALGGEQFF.

The chain joins TRBV7-2 to TRBJ2-1, with TRBD2 matching over 13 bases. Germline CDR1 SGHTA, CDR2 FQGNSA. The J segment lost 9 bases and the V segment lost 1 base, leaving 6 bases of the junction unmatched. This CDR3 comprises 16 residues. This CDR3 reads CASSLVTSGGAFEQFF. The CDR3 DNA reads TGTGCCAGCAGCTTAGTAACTAGCGGGGGGGCGTTTGAGCAGTTCTTC.

The CDR3 region is CASSLVPGTSGSPYEQYF. The CDR3 coding sequence is TGTGCCAGCAGCTTAGTCCCAGGGACTAGCGGGAGTCCCTACGAGCAGTACTTC. The chain links TRBV7-2 to TRBJ2-7; TRBD2 agrees at 14 bases. V lost 1 base to trimming and J lost 2 bases; unmatched junction nucleotides: 7. Germline CDR1 SGHTA, CDR2 FQGNSA. The CDR3 has 18 amino acids.

In this sample, this clone turned up once. The chain has TRBV9 and TRBJ2-2; the match to TRBD1 covers 11 bases. CDR3 size: 16 residues. The J segment lost 4 bases and the V segment lost 5 bases, leaving 7 bases of the junction unmatched. The V gene's germline CDR1 is SGDLS and CDR2 YYNGEE. The CDR3 DNA follows: TGTGCCAGCAGTCCCTCCGGGACAGGGGGCACCGGGGAGCTGTTTTTT. Translation gives CASSPSGTGGTGELFF.

The gene calls are TRBV7-2 and TRBJ2-5, with D hard to call. Germline CDR1 SGHTA, CDR2 FQGNSA. The CDR3 is made up of 14 amino acids. The germline V and J ends were trimmed by 5 bases and 1 base, with 11 bases remaining between them. The CDR3 DNA reads TGTGCCAGCAGCATTACAAAGGGCCAAGAGACCCAGTACTTC. Translated, it gives CASSITKGQETQYF. Supplemented by reference TRBV7-2 and TRBJ2-5, the full variable domain reads GAGVSQSPSNKVTEKGKDVELRCDPISGHTALYWYRQSLGQGLEFLIYFQGNSAPDKSGLPSDRFSAERTGGSVSTLTIQRTQQEDSAVYLCASSITKGQETQYFGPGTRLLVL.

This chain links TRBV25-1 with TRBJ2-5, with D perhaps being TRBD1 or TRBD2 (5 bases each). This CDR3 region has 17 residues. CDR1 and CDR2 (germline): MGHDK, SYGVNS. V shed 2 bases and J shed 2 bases, with 18 bases lying between them. CDR3 bases: TGTGCCAGCAGTGAAGAGGGTCGTCGAGGGGTTCAAGAGACCCAGTACTTC. Translation: CASSEEGRRGVQETQYF.

The chain links TRBV5-1 to TRBJ2-7; the D is unclear. Per the germline V gene, CDR1 is SGHRS and CDR2 is YFSETQ. This CDR3 has 9 amino acids. As DNA, the CDR3 is TGCGGGGAATTTGGTGAGCAGTACTTC. The encoded protein is CGEFGEQYF. The full variable domain, rest sourced from reference TRBV5-1 and TRBJ2-7, is KAGVTQTPRYLIKTRGQQVTLSCSPISGHRSVSWYQQTPGQGLQFLFEYFSETQRNKGNFPGRFSGRQFSNSRSEMNVSTLELGDSALYLCGEFGEQYFGPGTRLTVT.

This chain connects TRBV6-6 to TRBJ2-3; a possible D gene is TRBD2 (6 bases). Looked up from germline, CDR1 is MNHNY and CDR2 is SVGAGI (reference sequence). Trimming shortened V by 2 bases and J by 5 bases, and 8 bases separated the two germline ends. This CDR3 region has 13 residues. In nucleotides, the CDR3 is TGTGCCAGCAGTTACGTGGGGGGAGATACGCAGTATTTT. Translation: CASSYVGGDTQYF.

J is TRBJ1-2 and V is TRBV7-2; unclear D gene. The CDR3 spans 15 residues. Trimming shortened V by 0 bases and J by 4 bases, and 12 bases separated the two germline ends. Germline loops: CDR1 SGHTA, CDR2 FQGNSA. As DNA, the CDR3 is TGTGCCAGCAGCTTAGCGGGCAGGAGTTCCTATGGCTACACCTTC. It yields the protein CASSLAGRSSYGYTF.

V gene TRBV25-1 combines with J gene TRBJ1-1; 8 bases fit TRBD1. There are 14 residues in the CDR3. J lost 3 bases, V lost 7 bases, and 7 bases had no gene match. The germline V gene has CDR1 MGHDK and CDR2 SYGVNS. The CDR3 reads CASTSDREYTEAFF. In DNA, the CDR3 is TGTGCCAGCACCTCGGACAGGGAGTACACTGAAGCTTTCTTT.

This chain connects TRBV9 to TRBJ2-4, with a possible D match to TRBD1 (7 bases). The germline V gene encodes CDR1 SGDLS and CDR2 YYNGEE. This CDR3 contains 16 residues. Trimming stripped 3 bases from V and 0 bases from J, with 13 bases between. CDR3 sequence: CASSAGDSLAKNIQYF. The CDR3 coding sequence is TGTGCCAGCAGCGCGGGGGACAGCCTAGCCAAAAACATTCAGTACTTC.

The chain couples TRBV7-2 to TRBJ1-1; D unresolved. CDR3 length equals 13 residues. V was trimmed by 4 bases and J by 11 bases, leaving 17 bases between them. Per germline, CDR1 SGHTA and CDR2 FQGNSA. CDR3 coding DNA: TGTGCCAGCAGCTCTTCCCAAGGAGGTTGGGCTTTCTTT. This gives the protein CASSSSQGGWAFF.

On this clone itself: The sample holds other DNA sequences that translate to the same CDR3. The DNA of the CDR3 is TGCGCCAGCAGCTTGGATACAACTAATGAAAAACTGTTTTTT. It translates to CASSLDTTNEKLFF. J is TRBJ1-4 and V is TRBV5-1; D gene uncertain. This CDR3 spans 14 amino acids. V shed 0 bases and J shed 0 bases, with 3 bases lying between them. Per germline, CDR1 SGHRS and CDR2 YFSETQ.